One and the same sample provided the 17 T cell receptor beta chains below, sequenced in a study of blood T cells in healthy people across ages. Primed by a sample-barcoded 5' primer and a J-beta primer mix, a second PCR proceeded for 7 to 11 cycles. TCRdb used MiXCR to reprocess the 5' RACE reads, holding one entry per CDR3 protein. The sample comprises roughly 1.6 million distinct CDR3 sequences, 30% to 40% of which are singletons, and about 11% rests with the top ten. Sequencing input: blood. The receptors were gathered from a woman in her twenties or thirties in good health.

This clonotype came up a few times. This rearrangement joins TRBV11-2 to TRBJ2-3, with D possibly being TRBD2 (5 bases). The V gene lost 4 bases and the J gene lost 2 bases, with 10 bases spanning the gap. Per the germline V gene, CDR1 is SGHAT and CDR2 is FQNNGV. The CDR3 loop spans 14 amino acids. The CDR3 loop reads CASSYGVVTDTQYF. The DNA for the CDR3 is TGTGCCAGCAGCTACGGGGTAGTCACAGATACGCAGTATTTT.

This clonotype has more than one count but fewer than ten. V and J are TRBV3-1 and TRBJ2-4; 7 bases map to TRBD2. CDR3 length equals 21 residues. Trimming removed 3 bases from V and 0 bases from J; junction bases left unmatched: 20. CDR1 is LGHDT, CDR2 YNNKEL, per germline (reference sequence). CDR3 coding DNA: TGTGCCAGCAGCCATGTTCTGGCTAGCGGTCCCCCGGGGCGAGCCAAAAACATTCAGTACTTC. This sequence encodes CASSHVLASGPPGRAKNIQYF.

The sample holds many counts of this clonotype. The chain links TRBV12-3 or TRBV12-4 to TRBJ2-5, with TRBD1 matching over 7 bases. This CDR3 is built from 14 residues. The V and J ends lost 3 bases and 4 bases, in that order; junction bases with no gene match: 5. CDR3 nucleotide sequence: TGTGCCAGCAGTTTTAGGGGGCCGGGAGAGACCCAGTACTTC. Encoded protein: CASSFRGPGETQYF.

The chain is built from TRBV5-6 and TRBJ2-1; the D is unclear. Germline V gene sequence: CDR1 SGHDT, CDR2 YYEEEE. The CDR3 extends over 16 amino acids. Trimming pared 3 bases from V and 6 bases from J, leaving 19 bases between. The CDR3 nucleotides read TGTGCCAGCAGCTCCACAGCCCCAAGGGTTGGCAATGAGCAGTTCTTC. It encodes CASSSTAPRVGNEQFF. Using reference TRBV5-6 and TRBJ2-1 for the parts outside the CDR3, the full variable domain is DAGVTQSPTHLIKTRGQQVTLRCSPKSGHDTVSWYQQALGQGPQFIFQYYEEEERQRGNFPDRFSGHQFPNYSSELNVNALLLGDSALYLCASSSTAPRVGNEQFFGPGTRLTVL.

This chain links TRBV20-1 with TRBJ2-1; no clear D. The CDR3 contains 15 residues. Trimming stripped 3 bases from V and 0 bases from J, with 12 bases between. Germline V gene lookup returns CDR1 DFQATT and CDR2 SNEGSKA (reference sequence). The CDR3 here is CSARLEKSSYNEQFF. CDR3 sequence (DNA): TGCAGTGCTAGGCTAGAAAAAAGCTCCTACAATGAGCAGTTCTTC.

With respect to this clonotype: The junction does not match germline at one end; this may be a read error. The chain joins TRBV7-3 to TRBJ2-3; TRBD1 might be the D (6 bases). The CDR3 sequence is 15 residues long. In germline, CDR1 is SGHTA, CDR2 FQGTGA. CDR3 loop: CVSSSRGSSTDTQYF. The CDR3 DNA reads TGTGTCAGCAGCTCGAGGGGGTCTAGCACAGATACGCAGTATTTT.

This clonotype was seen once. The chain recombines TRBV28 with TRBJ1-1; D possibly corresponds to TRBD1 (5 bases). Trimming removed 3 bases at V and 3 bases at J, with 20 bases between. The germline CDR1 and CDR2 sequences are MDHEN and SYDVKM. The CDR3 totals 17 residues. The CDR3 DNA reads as TGTGCCAGCAGTTTCTCCGGTTATCAGGGAGTGTACACTGAAGCTTTCTTT. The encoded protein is CASSFSGYQGVYTEAFF. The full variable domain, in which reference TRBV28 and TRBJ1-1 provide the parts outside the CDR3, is DVKVTQSSRYLVKRTGEKVFLECVQDMDHENMFWYRQDPGLGLRLIYFSYDVKMKEKGDIPEGYSVSREKKERFSLILESASTNQTSMYLCASSFSGYQGVYTEAFFGQGTRLTVV.

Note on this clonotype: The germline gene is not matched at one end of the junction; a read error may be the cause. The CDR3 protein is CASRLGSNHPQHF. CDR3 bases: TGTGCCAGCAGGCTAGGGAGCAATCACCCCCAGCATTTT. The gene calls are TRBV12-3 or TRBV12-4 and TRBJ1-5; no clear D. The CDR3 loop spans 13 amino acids.

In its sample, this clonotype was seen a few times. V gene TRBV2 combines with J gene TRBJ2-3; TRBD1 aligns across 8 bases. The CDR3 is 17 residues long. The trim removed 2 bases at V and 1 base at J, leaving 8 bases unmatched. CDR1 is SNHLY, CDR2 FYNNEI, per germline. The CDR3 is CASSEPIDRGGTDTQYF. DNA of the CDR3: TGTGCCAGCAGTGAACCGATCGACAGGGGAGGCACAGATACGCAGTATTTT.

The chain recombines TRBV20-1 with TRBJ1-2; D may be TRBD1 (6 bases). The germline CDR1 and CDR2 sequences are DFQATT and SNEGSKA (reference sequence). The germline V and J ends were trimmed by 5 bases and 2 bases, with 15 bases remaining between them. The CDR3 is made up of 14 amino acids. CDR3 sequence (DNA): TGCAGTGCTCACGAGGACAGAGTCAACTATGGCTACACCTTC. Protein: CSAHEDRVNYGYTF.

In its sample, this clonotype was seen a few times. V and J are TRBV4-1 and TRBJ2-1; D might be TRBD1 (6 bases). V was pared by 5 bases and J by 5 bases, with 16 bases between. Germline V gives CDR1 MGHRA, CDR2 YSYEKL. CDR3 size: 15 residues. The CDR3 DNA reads TGCGCCAGCAGCTACCCCGGGACAAGGGACAATGAGCAGTTCTTC. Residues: CASSYPGTRDNEQFF.

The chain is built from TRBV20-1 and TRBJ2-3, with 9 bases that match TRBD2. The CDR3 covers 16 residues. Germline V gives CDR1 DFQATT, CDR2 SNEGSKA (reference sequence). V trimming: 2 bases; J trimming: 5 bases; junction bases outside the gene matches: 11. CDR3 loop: CSARSWRGRAQDTQYF. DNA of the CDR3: TGCAGTGCTAGAAGCTGGCGCGGGAGGGCCCAAGATACGCAGTATTTT.

In DNA form, the CDR3 reads TGCAGCACATACGGCACTGAAGCTTTCTTT. Translated: CSTYGTEAFF. The chain employs TRBV29-1 and TRBJ1-1; D ambiguous. The CDR3 is 10 residues long. V was pared by 8 bases and J by 4 bases, with 8 bases between. Germline-derived CDR1 and CDR2 are SQVTM and ANQGSEA.

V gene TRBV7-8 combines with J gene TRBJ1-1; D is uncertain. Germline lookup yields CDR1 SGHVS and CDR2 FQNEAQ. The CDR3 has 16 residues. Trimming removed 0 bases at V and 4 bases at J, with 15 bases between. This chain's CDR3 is CASSLAPAGSSTEAFF. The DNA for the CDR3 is TGTGCCAGCAGCTTAGCGCCGGCGGGATCAAGCACTGAAGCTTTCTTT. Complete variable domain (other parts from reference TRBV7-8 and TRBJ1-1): GAGVSQSPRYKVAKRGQDVALRCDPISGHVSLFWYQQALGQGPEFLTYFQNEAQLDKSGLPSDRFFAERPEGSVSTLKIQRTQQEDSAVYLCASSLAPAGSSTEAFFGQGTRLTVV.

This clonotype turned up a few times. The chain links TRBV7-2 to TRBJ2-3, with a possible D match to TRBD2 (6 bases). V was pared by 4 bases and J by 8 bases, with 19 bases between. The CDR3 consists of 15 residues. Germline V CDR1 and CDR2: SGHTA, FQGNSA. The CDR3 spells CASSSLSGSWGTQYF. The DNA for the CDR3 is TGTGCCAGCAGCTCACTCTCCGGGAGTTGGGGTACGCAGTATTTT.

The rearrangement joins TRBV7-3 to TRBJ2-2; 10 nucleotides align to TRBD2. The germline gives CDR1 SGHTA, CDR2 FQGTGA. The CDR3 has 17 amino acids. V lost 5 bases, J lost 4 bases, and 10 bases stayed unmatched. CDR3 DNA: TGTGCCAGCAGCCGCTCGGTGGTAGCGGGGGGCACCGGGGAGCTGTTTTTT. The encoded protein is CASSRSVVAGGTGELFF. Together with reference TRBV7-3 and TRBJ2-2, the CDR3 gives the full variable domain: GAGVSQTPSNKVTEKGKYVELRCDPISGHTALYWYRQSLGQGPEFLIYFQGTGAADDSGLPNDRFFAVRPEGSVSTLKIQRTERGDSAVYLCASSRSVVAGGTGELFFGEGSRLTVL.

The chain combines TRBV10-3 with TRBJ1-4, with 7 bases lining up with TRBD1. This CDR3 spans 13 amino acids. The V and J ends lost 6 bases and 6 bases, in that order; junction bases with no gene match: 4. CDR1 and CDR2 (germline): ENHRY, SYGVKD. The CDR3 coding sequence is TGTGCCATCAGAGGGGGGACAGATGAAAAACTGTTTTTT. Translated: CAIRGGTDEKLFF.